Below, 18 T cell receptor beta chains from the same sample are listed, as sequenced in a study of blood T cell repertoires in COVID-19. Sequencing was performed with immunoSEQ multiplex PCR; in TCRdb, only in-frame clones are kept and a portion is missing. There are about 88,000 clones in the sample; roughly 87% occur only once, and approximately 15% lies in the top ten. Sequencing was carried out using peripheral blood. The receptors originated from a male donor with acute or convalescent COVID-19.

The chain carries TRBV24-1 and TRBJ2-7; unclear D gene. CDR3 length: 15 amino acids. V lost 7 bases and J 2 bases, leaving 17 bases between the germline ends. Per the germline V gene, CDR1 is KGHDR and CDR2 is SFDVKD. CDR3 amino acids: CATSPSGEPTYEQYF. In DNA, the CDR3 is TGTGCCACCAGCCCGTCGGGTGAACCCACCTACGAGCAGTACTTC.

This sequence joins TRBV21-1 and TRBJ2-3; the listed D gene, TRBD1, was not tested against the DNA. TRBV21-1 corresponds to a pseudogene. This CDR3 is built from 14 residues. CDR3 amino acids: CASSGHRSTDTQYF. CDR3 nucleotide sequence: TGTGCCAGCAGCGGGCATCGTAGCACAGATACGCAGTATTTT.

The chain joins TRBV6-5 to TRBJ2-7; 7 nucleotides align to TRBD1. The V segment lost 6 bases and the J segment 6 bases; nucleotides outside the gene matches: 11. The germline CDR1 and CDR2 sequences are MNHEY and SVGAGI. The CDR3 has 14 residues. The CDR3 loop is CASRKGQTTSEQYF. Written as DNA, the CDR3 is TGTGCCAGCAGAAAGGGACAGACCACCAGCGAGCAGTACTTC.

This chain joins TRBV3-1 (or the pseudogene TRBV3-2) and TRBJ2-3; 8 bases map to TRBD2. The CDR3 is made up of 14 amino acids. The V segment lost 1 base and the J segment 4 bases; nucleotides outside the gene matches: 1. Per the germline V gene, CDR1 is LGHDT and CDR2 is YNNKEL (reference sequence). The DNA for the CDR3 is TGTGCCAGCAGCCAAGGACTAGCGCCAGATACGCAGTATTTT. This gives the protein CASSQGLAPDTQYF.

The gene calls are TRBV11-2 and TRBJ2-1, with 10 bases fitting TRBD1. CDR1 is SGHAT and CDR2 is FQNNGV in the germline V gene. V lost 6 bases and J lost 5; bases outside the gene matches: 7. The CDR3 totals 15 residues. The CDR3 DNA reads as TGTGCCAGCAGGCACCCGGGGACAGGGGACAATGAGCAGTTCTTC. Protein: CASRHPGTGDNEQFF. The entire variable domain, with the rest obtained from reference TRBV11-2 and TRBJ2-1, is as follows: EAGVAQSPRYKIIEKRQSVAFWCNPISGHATLYWYQQILGQGPKLLIQFQNNGVVDDSQLPKDRFSAERLKGVDSTLKIQPAKLEDSAVYLCASRHPGTGDNEQFFGPGTRLTVL.

The chain links TRBV6-5 to TRBJ1-6; the D gene is possibly TRBD1 (5 bases). The CDR3 extends over 15 amino acids. From germline, CDR1 is MNHEY and CDR2 SVGAGI. V was shortened by 6 bases and J by 10 bases, with 19 bases between the two germline ends. CDR3 bases: TGTGCCAGCAGAACCCGACAGTCGACGGGCTCACCCCTCCACTTT. Amino acid sequence: CASRTRQSTGSPLHF.

This clone was counted only a few times. The genes are TRBV7-2 and TRBJ1-4; maybe TRBD1 (6 bases). V dropped 0 bases and J dropped 7 bases, with 12 bases sitting between them. Germline V gene data show CDR1 as SGHTA and CDR2 as FQGNSA. This CDR3 has 15 residues. CDR3 region: CASSLAGGASEKLFF. In nucleotides, the CDR3 is TGTGCCAGCAGCTTAGCGGGGGGGGCGTCTGAAAAACTGTTTTTT.

V and J are TRBV21-1 and TRBJ1-1; the table's D call TRBD1 went unverified against the DNA. TRBV21-1 is termed a pseudogene. The CDR3 has 17 residues. The CDR3 reads CASSKMQGQRGNTEAFF. In DNA, the CDR3 is TGTGCCAGCAGCAAAATGCAGGGGCAGAGAGGGAACACTGAAGCTTTCTTT.

The gene calls are TRBV11-2 and TRBJ2-1; 8 nucleotides match TRBD2. J was trimmed by 4 bases and V by 2 bases; bases with no gene match: 4. There are 15 residues in the CDR3. The germline V gene encodes CDR1 SGHAT and CDR2 FQNNGV. The CDR3 nucleotides read TGTGCCAGCAGCTTAACCGGGGGGGCTTACAATGAGCAGTTCTTC. It translates to CASSLTGGAYNEQFF.

The chain recombines TRBV29-1 with TRBJ2-3; D gene uncertain. CDR3 length: 12 residues. Trimming removed 0 bases from V and 6 bases from J, with 7 bases in between. Per germline, CDR1 SQVTM and CDR2 ANQGSEA. DNA of the CDR3: TGCAGCGTTGAAGATAAGAGGGATACGCAGTATTTT. Its translation: CSVEDKRDTQYF.

J is TRBJ1-5 and V is TRBV11-2; 9 nucleotides align to TRBD1. V was pared by 5 bases and J by 6 bases, with 5 bases of the junction left unmatched. The CDR3 extends over 14 amino acids. The germline V gene has CDR1 SGHAT and CDR2 FQNNGV. The DNA for the CDR3 is TGTGCCAGCAGCCTGGACAGGGGAGGTCAGCCCCAGCATTTT. Translating gives CASSLDRGGQPQHF.

The chain is built from TRBV7-9 and TRBJ2-2; 8 bases are shared with TRBD1. The CDR3 sequence is 15 residues long. The trim removed 5 bases at V and 6 bases at J, leaving 8 bases unmatched. Looked up from germline, CDR1 is SEHNR and CDR2 is FQNEAQ (reference sequence). The CDR3: CASSTQGALAGELFF. Written as DNA, the CDR3 is TGTGCCAGCAGCACCCAGGGGGCGCTGGCCGGGGAGCTGTTTTTT.

This rearrangement joins TRBV7-9 to TRBJ1-1; TRBD1 might be the D (5 bases). CDR1 and CDR2 from the germline V gene are SEHNR and FQNEAQ (reference sequence). V gave up 0 bases and J gave up 0 bases, with 8 bases separating them. The CDR3 is 15 residues long. CDR3 protein: CASSLADILNTEAFF. CDR3 bases: TGTGCCAGCAGCTTAGCGGACATTCTGAACACTGAAGCTTTCTTT.

The chain links TRBV7-9 to TRBJ1-2; 7 bases fit TRBD1. There are 14 residues in the CDR3. J was trimmed by 4 bases and V by 7 bases; bases with no gene match: 9. The germline CDR1 and CDR2 sequences are SEHNR and FQNEAQ (reference sequence). DNA of the CDR3: TGTGCCAGCACCCTATCGGACAGGAGCTATGGCTACACCTTC. Its translation is CASTLSDRSYGYTF.

CDR3 amino acids: CASSQVGQLAGGLNEQFF. In DNA form, the CDR3 reads TGTGCCAGCAGCCAAGTTGGACAACTAGCGGGGGGACTCAATGAGCAGTTCTTC. This chain joins TRBV4-2 and TRBJ2-1, with 12 nucleotides matching TRBD2. CDR3 length: 18 residues. Trimming cost V 1 base and J 6 bases; bases outside gene matches: 10. Germline lookup yields CDR1 LGHNA and CDR2 YNFKEQ.

The chain recombines TRBV19 with TRBJ2-1, with TRBD1 matching over 8 bases. After removal of 9 bases from V and 5 bases from J, the junction contained 9 bases not matched to a gene. CDR1 and CDR2 (germline): LNHDA, SQIVND (reference sequence). The length of the CDR3 is 14 residues. The DNA for the CDR3 is TGTGCCAGCAATCCGGGACAGGTAAACAATGAGCAGTTCTTC. This translates into CASNPGQVNNEQFF.

The chain combines TRBV19 with TRBJ1-1; D ambiguous. Germline V gene lookup returns CDR1 LNHDA and CDR2 SQIVND (reference sequence). Trimming cost V 7 bases and J 7 bases, with 22 bases left between them. The CDR3 sequence is 15 residues long. The CDR3 sequence: CASNPGDSSMREAFF. The DNA of the CDR3 is TGTGCCAGTAATCCTGGAGACTCGTCCATGCGTGAAGCTTTCTTT. Together with reference TRBV19 and TRBJ1-1, the CDR3 gives the full variable domain: DGGITQSPKYLFRKEGQNVTLSCEQNLNHDAMYWYRQDPGQGLRLIYYSQIVNDFQKGDIAEGYSVSREKKESFPLTVTSAQKNPTAFYLCASNPGDSSMREAFFGQGTRLTVV.

This clone came up a few times. In DNA, the CDR3 is TGTGCCAGCAGCTTAAGGTCTAGCGGGGGCACCGGGGAGCTGTTTTTT. Translated, it gives CASSLRSSGGTGELFF. The chain joins TRBV7-9 to TRBJ2-2; 10 bases map to TRBD2. The CDR3 consists of 16 residues. V was pared by 2 bases and J by 4 bases, with 4 bases of the junction left unmatched. The V gene's germline CDR1 is SEHNR and CDR2 FQNEAQ (reference sequence).